This T cell receptor (beta chain) was captured by sequencing in a study of T-cell memory formation after mild COVID-19. The CDR3 extends over 15 amino acids. Germline-derived CDR1 and CDR2 are SGHAT and FQNNGV. With 2 bases clipped from V and 3 bases from J, the junction kept 3 bases outside the gene matches. In TCRdb, the 5' RACE reads were re-called with MiXCR into one record per CDR3 protein. The data show 170,000 or so distinct CDR3 sequences, 20% to 25% seen once. This clonotype has a handful of counts. The chain joins TRBV11-2 to TRBJ2-2, with 7 positions matching TRBD1. The sequence came from an adult woman who had mild COVID-19 (a few samples of this study predate the infection). Cell type and time point are not known. Source material: PBMCs or a T cell subset sorted from them (not recorded which). The CDR3 loop is CASSLHRGHTGELFF. The DNA of the CDR3 is TGTGCCAGCAGCTTACACAGGGGCCACACCGGGGAGCTGTTTTTT.